This TCR beta chain was identified in a study of blood T cell repertoires in COVID-19. Study summary: The origin of the acute and convalescent COVID-19 samples was the United States, Italy and Spain.

Original processing methods: From reference gene primer amplification, estimates of nucleated cell counts were derived. Sequencing used immunoSEQ multiplex PCR; TCRdb keeps in-frame clones, though not all of them. That table supplies the V and J calls and clone size; D and trimming were determined from the DNA. The sample has about 19,000 clones, about 85% seen once; the top ten hold 17%. Per the germline V gene, CDR1 is ENHRY and CDR2 is SYGVKD. This CDR3 comprises 12 residues. The V end lost 10 bases, the J end lost 7 bases, and 13 bases lay between the germline ends. The sample taken for sequencing was peripheral blood. V is TRBV10-3 and J is TRBJ1-4; tentative D call: TRBD1 (5 bases). The receptor comes from a man between 65 and 80 years old with acute or convalescent COVID-19. The CDR3 loop reads CATGTGGEKLFF. The CDR3 DNA reads TGTGCCACCGGGACGGGGGGTGAAAAACTGTTTTTT.